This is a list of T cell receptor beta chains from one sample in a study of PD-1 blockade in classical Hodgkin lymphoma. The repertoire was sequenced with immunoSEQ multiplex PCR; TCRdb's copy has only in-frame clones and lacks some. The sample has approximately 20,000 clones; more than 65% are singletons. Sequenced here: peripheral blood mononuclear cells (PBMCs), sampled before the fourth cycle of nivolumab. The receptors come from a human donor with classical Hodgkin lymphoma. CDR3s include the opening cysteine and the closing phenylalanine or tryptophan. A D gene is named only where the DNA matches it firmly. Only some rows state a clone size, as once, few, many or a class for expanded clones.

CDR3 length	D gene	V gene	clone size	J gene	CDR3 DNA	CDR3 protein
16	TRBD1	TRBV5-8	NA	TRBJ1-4	TGTGCCAGCAGCTTGGGGGACAGTGCAACTAATGAAAAACTGTTTTTT	CASSLGDSATNEKLFF
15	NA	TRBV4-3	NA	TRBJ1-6	TGCGCCAGCAGCCAAGAGGGGTTAGTCGGCTCACCCCTCCACTTT	CASSQEGLVGSPLHF
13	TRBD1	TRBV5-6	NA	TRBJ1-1	TGTGCCAGCAGCCGTCCACAGGGGTTTGAAGCTTTCTTT	CASSRPQGFEAFF
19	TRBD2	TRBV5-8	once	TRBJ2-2	TGTGCCAGCAGCGTACGGGGACTAGCGGGGGGGCCGGGCACCGGGGAGCTGTTTTTT	CASSVRGLAGGPGTGELFF
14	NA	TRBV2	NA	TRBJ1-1	TGTGCCAGCACCCCTCTCCTGATGAACACTGAAGCTTTCTTT	CASTPLLMNTEAFF
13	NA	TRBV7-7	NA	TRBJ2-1	TGTGCTAGCAGCTTGGGCAGAACCAATGAGCAGTTCTTC	CASSLGRTNEQFF
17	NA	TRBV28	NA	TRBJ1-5	TGTGCCAGCAGTTTAAGCGTGTGGGGGGCCGATAATCAGCCCCAGCATTTT	CASSLSVWGADNQPQHF
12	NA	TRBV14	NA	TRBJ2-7	TGTGCCAGCAGCCATAGCTCCTACGAGCAGTACTTC	CASSHSSYEQYF
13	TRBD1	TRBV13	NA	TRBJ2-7	TGTGCCAGCAGCTTATCGGACAGGTACGAGCAGTACTTC	CASSLSDRYEQYF
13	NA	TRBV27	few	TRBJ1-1	TGTGCCAGCAGTTTTTGGGGGAACACTGAAGCTTTCTTT	CASSFWGNTEAFF
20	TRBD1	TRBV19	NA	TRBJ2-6	TGTGCCAGTAGTATTAAATACCCGGGACAGGGTAACTCTGGGGCCAACGTCCTGACTTTC	CASSIKYPGQGNSGANVLTF
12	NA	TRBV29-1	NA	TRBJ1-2	TGCAGCGCTTATGATGCAGGGGAGGGCTACACCTTC	CSAYDAGEGYTF
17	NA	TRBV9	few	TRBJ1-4	TGTGCCAGCAGCCTCGGGGAACGGGGCGGGACTAATGAAAAACTGTTTTTT	CASSLGERGGTNEKLFF
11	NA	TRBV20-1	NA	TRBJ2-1	TGCAGTGCTAGGGGTCCGCGGGAGCAGTTCTTC	CSARGPREQFF
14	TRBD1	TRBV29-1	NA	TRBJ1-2	TGCAGCGCCTCACGGGACAGGGGGCGAGATGGCTACACCTTC	CSASRDRGRDGYTF
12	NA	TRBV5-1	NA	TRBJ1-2	TGCGCCAGCAGCTTGACGGGAGAAGGCTACACCTTC	CASSLTGEGYTF